Following are 9 T cell receptor beta chains from one sample sequenced in a study of cytomegalovirus exposure and HLA in healthy donors (dated by TCRdb to the late 2010s). Library method: the immunoSEQ multiplex PCR assay. A mixture of 60 forward primers for TCR Vbeta segments and 13 reverse primers for TCR Jbeta segments was used in the multiplex PCR. Sourced from immuneACCESS, this table was stored by TCRdb with only in-frame sequences that have V and J called. A share of the clones is absent; for the studies checked, an unresolved V gene accounts for under half, and the remainder has no known explanation. The sample records 150,000 to 200,000 clones, roughly 80% of which are singletons. The biggest ten clones account for approximately 6% of the sample. Sequenced input: PBMCs. Every receptor here comes from a woman aged 25 to 45 in good health and CMV-seropositive.

This chain connects TRBV29-1 to TRBJ2-3; D remains unclear. The V gene's germline CDR1 is SQVTM and CDR2 ANQGSEA. V lost 3 bases and J 1 base, leaving 5 bases between the germline ends. CDR3 length: 12 residues. CDR3 sequence reads: CSVDIGTDTQYF. The CDR3 DNA sequence: TGCAGCGTTGATATAGGCACAGATACGCAGTATTTT.

The chain is built from TRBV7-9 and TRBJ2-1; the match to TRBD2 covers 9 bases. This CDR3 spans 14 amino acids. Germline loops: CDR1 SEHNR, CDR2 FQNEAQ (reference sequence). V lost 3 bases and J lost 14; bases outside the gene matches: 11. The CDR3 reads CASSFEAGGYRKFF. As DNA, the CDR3 is TGTGCCAGCAGCTTTGAAGCGGGGGGATATAGGAAGTTCTTC. Drawing the rest from reference TRBV7-9 and TRBJ2-1, the complete variable domain is DTGVSQNPRHKITKRGQNVTFRCDPISEHNRLYWYRQTLGQGPEFLTYFQNEAQLEKSRLLSDRFSAERPKGSFSTLEIQRTEQGDSAMYLCASSFEAGGYRKFFGPGTRLTVL.

The chain combines TRBV5-1 with TRBJ2-7; D is uncertain. CDR3 size: 13 residues. V lost 3 bases and J 0 bases, leaving 7 bases between the germline ends. Germline assignment: CDR1 SGHRS and CDR2 YFSETQ. The CDR3 region is CASSSESSYEQYF. CDR3 DNA sequence: TGCGCCAGCAGCTCCGAGAGCTCCTACGAGCAGTACTTC. Supplemented by reference TRBV5-1 and TRBJ2-7, the full variable domain reads KAGVTQTPRYLIKTRGQQVTLSCSPISGHRSVSWYQQTPGQGLQFLFEYFSETQRNKGNFPGRFSGRQFSNSRSEMNVSTLELGDSALYLCASSSESSYEQYFGPGTRLTVT.

The chain recombines TRBV6-5 with TRBJ1-2; D may be TRBD1 (6 bases). This CDR3 is built from 14 residues. Between the trimmed V and J ends, which lost 4 bases and 2 bases, there was a span of 11 bases. The germline CDR1 and CDR2 sequences are MNHEY and SVGAGI. This CDR3 reads CASSSPQGNYGYTF. DNA for the CDR3: TGTGCCAGCAGTTCTCCTCAGGGGAACTATGGCTACACCTTC.

This chain joins TRBV27 and TRBJ2-7, with 9 bases lining up with TRBD1. V shed 3 bases and J 5 bases; nucleotides not matched to a gene: 8. CDR3 length: 15 amino acids. The germline CDR1 and CDR2 sequences are MNHEY and SMNVEV (reference sequence). CDR3 protein: CASSFNRGPRHEQYF. The CDR3 DNA is TGTGCCAGCAGTTTCAACAGGGGGCCGAGACACGAGCAGTACTTC.

This chain links TRBV5-1 with TRBJ2-2; no definite D call. Germline V CDR1 and CDR2: SGHRS, YFSETQ. Trimming took 3 bases from V and 7 from J, leaving 7 bases between them. The CDR3 is 12 amino acids. The CDR3 loop is CASSSENGELFF. The CDR3 coding sequence is TGCGCCAGCAGCTCCGAGAACGGGGAGCTGTTTTTT.

This clone came up once. The chain recombines TRBV5-1 with TRBJ1-1; D is uncertain. Germline V lookup: CDR1 SGHRS, CDR2 YFSETQ. The CDR3 runs to 18 residues. Trimming took off 2 bases at V and 0 bases at J, with 20 bases between the two ends. This chain's CDR3 is CASSFQSSPGGLNTEAFF. The CDR3 region has the DNA TGCGCCAGCAGCTTCCAATCATCCCCGGGAGGGCTGAACACTGAAGCTTTCTTT.

The rearrangement uses TRBV5-6 and TRBJ2-6; D call uncertain. This CDR3 has 17 amino acids. The V end was cut by 2 bases, the J end by 1 base, with 13 bases between. From germline, CDR1 is SGHDT and CDR2 YYEEEE. The DNA for the CDR3 is TGTGCCAGCAGCTTCTGGGCAAAAATTTCTGGGGCCAACGTCCTGACTTTC. This encodes CASSFWAKISGANVLTF.

The rearrangement joins TRBV6-5 to TRBJ2-7; 9 bases match TRBD2. V was pared by 8 bases and J by 6 bases, with 11 bases of the junction left unmatched. CDR1 MNHEY and CDR2 SVGAGI come from the germline V gene. There are 14 residues in the CDR3. The CDR3 nucleotides are TGTGCCAGCTGGGCTGGCGGGGGGGCGGGCGAGCAGTACTTC. Translation: CASWAGGGAGEQYF.